Listed below are T cell receptor beta chains from one sample, sequenced in a study of blood T cells in healthy people across ages. TCRdb re-called the 5' RACE reads through MiXCR, storing one row per CDR3 protein. Here the sample spans under 1 million distinct CDR3 sequences, 40% to 50% being singletons. Sequencing used blood. These receptors all stem from a man aged 55 to 70 in good health. Each CDR3 is given with its conserved first and last residue. The D gene is left open where the match is weak. Clone size is not always given. Where it is, it says once, few, many or a class for expanded clones.

length: 16
V: TRBV18
size: NA
J: TRBJ2-7
D: TRBD2
DNA: TGTGCCAGCTCCCCGGCGGGGGGATTGTCGAAATACGAGCAGTACTTC
CDR3: CASSPAGGLSKYEQYF

length: 14
V: TRBV5-1
size: NA
J: TRBJ2-7
D: NA
DNA: TGCGCCAGCATCTTGGGCAGGGTAGCCTACGAGCAGTACTTC
CDR3: CASILGRVAYEQYF

length: 11
V: TRBV10-3
size: NA
J: TRBJ1-1
D: NA
DNA: TGTGCCATCAGTGAGAATCGTTATGCTTTCTTT
CDR3: CAISENRYAFF

length: 12
V: TRBV2
size: NA
J: TRBJ1-4
D: NA
DNA: TGTGCCACCCGGACGGTTAATGAAAAACTGTTTTTT
CDR3: CATRTVNEKLFF

length: 15
V: TRBV20-1
size: NA
J: TRBJ2-6
D: NA
DNA: TGCAGTGCTAGAGAGTGGAACTCTGGGGCCAACGTCCTGACTTTC
CDR3: CSAREWNSGANVLTF

length: 13
V: TRBV28
size: NA
J: TRBJ1-1
D: NA
DNA: TGTGCCAGCAAAACAGGGTTGAACACTGAAGCTTTCTTT
CDR3: CASKTGLNTEAFF

length: 12
V: TRBV12-3/TRBV12-4
size: few
J: TRBJ1-5
D: NA
DNA: TGTGCCAGTTCCCAAACCGATCAGCCCCAGCATTTT
CDR3: CASSQTDQPQHF

length: 14
V: TRBV29-1
size: many
J: TRBJ2-7
D: NA
DNA: TGCAGCGTCGTGGACGAGGCGCGGTCCTACGAGCAGTACTTC
CDR3: CSVVDEARSYEQYF

length: 14
V: TRBV10-1
size: few
J: TRBJ2-3
D: NA
DNA: TGCGCCAGCAGCCTATGGGGGCCCACAGATACGCAGTATTTT
CDR3: CASSLWGPTDTQYF

length: 15
V: TRBV2
size: NA
J: TRBJ1-1
D: TRBD1
DNA: TGTGCCAGCAGTACCTCGGGACAGAGGAACACTGAAGCTTTCTTT
CDR3: CASSTSGQRNTEAFF